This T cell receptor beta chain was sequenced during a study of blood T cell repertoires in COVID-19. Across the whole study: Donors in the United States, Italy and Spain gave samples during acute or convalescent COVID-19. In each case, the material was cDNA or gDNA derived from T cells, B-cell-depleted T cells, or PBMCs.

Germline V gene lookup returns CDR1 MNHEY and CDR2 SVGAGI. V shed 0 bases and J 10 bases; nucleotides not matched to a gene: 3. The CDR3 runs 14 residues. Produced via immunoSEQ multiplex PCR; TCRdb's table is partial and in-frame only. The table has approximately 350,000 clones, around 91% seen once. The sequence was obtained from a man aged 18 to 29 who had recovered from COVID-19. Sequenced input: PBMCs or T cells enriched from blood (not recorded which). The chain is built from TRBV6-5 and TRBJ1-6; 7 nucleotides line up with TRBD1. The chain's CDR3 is CASSYSQGESPLHF. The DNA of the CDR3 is TGTGCCAGCAGTTACTCGCAGGGGGAGTCACCCCTCCACTTT.